What follows are 15 T cell receptor beta chains derived from one specimen sequenced in a study of spatial heterogeneity in lung cancer (dated by TCRdb to between 2018 and 2021). This sample's time point label indicates: sample taken at primary tumor resection. TCR sequencing used whole RNA extracted from tumor and nontumor lung tissue, or from cryopreserved PBMC samples, without cell sorting. The library was built by means of 5' RACE. For sequencing, a NextSeq 500 was employed. TCRdb itself trimmed the public reads at Q25 with fastp, ran MiXCR and retained productive beta chains. CDR3 protein sequences are deduplicated, and each keeps its most common genes and DNA. The sample table records 5,000 to 5,500 distinct CDR3 sequences; roughly 35% of these occur just once. 3.5% to 4% of the sample lies in the top ten. The sequencing here drew on PBMCs, taken at surgery. The receptor source for this set is a female donor with early-stage non-small cell lung cancer.

For this clonotype: Because the library targeted alpha chains, this beta chain is an off-target read whose size means little. The chain combines TRBV18 with TRBJ2-1; 9 positions match TRBD1. Per the germline V gene, CDR1 is KGHSH and CDR2 is LQKENI. There are 15 residues in the CDR3. V lost 6 bases, J lost 3 bases, and 6 bases stayed unmatched. CDR3 sequence reads: CASSPGQGVYNEQFF. Here the CDR3 DNA reads TGTGCCAGCTCCCCGGGACAGGGTGTCTACAATGAGCAGTTCTTC.

By sample share, this clonotype is medium-sized (0.01 to 0.1%). This beta chain is a stray read from a library made for alpha chains; its abundance is not meaningful. J is TRBJ2-2 and V is TRBV29-1; the match to TRBD1 covers 7 bases. This CDR3 spans 15 amino acids. Trimming took 5 bases from V and 2 from J; bases not matched to a gene: 8. Looked up from germline, CDR1 is SQVTM and CDR2 is ANQGSEA. The CDR3 spells CSVRTRDRNTGELFF. CDR3 sequence (DNA): TGCAGCGTTCGAACCCGGGACAGAAACACCGGGGAGCTGTTTTTT.

Only a few counts were recorded for this clonotype. A library prepared for alpha chains yielded this beta chain as an off-target read; its size is of little meaning. This chain uses TRBV28 with TRBJ2-7; the D is unclear. In germline, CDR1 is MDHEN, CDR2 SYDVKM. V lost 3 bases and J lost 5, with 8 bases in between. The CDR3 consists of 12 residues. The CDR3 nucleotides read TGTGCCAGCAGTTTTGAAGGGCACGAGCAGTACTTC. Its translation: CASSFEGHEQYF.

With respect to this clonotype: Because the library targeted alpha chains, this beta chain is an off-target read whose size means little. The V and J genes are TRBV11-2 and TRBJ2-7; D is possibly TRBD1 (7 bases). This CDR3 contains 15 residues. V dropped 5 bases and J dropped 0 bases, with 14 bases sitting between them. Germline values: CDR1 SGHAT, CDR2 FQNNGV. CDR3 sequence reads: CASSQTEGASYEQYF. The CDR3 DNA follows: TGTGCCAGCAGCCAGACGGAGGGGGCCTCCTACGAGCAGTACTTC.

A word on this clonotype: A library prepared for alpha chains yielded this beta chain as an off-target read; its size is of little meaning. This chain connects TRBV29-1 to TRBJ2-1; TRBD2 aligns across 13 bases. Looked up from germline, CDR1 is SQVTM and CDR2 is ANQGSEA. The CDR3 length is 13 residues. V shed 7 bases and J 9 bases; nucleotides not matched to a gene: 6. The CDR3 nucleotides read TGCAGCGCCTCGACTAGCGGGGGGATTGAGCAGTTCTTC. Protein sequence: CSASTSGGIEQFF.

Remarks on this clonotype: As an off-target read in a library built for alpha chains, this beta chain has a frequency of little significance. The chain couples TRBV28 to TRBJ2-7; D might be TRBD1 (5 bases). The germline V gene encodes CDR1 MDHEN and CDR2 SYDVKM. V shed 3 bases and J shed 5 bases, with 17 bases lying between them. This CDR3 comprises 15 residues. The CDR3 DNA reads as TGTGCCAGCAGTTTGGCCAGGATAATAGGGGACGAGCAGTACTTC. Translated, it gives CASSLARIIGDEQYF.

This clonotype was observed a few times. This beta chain was picked up by a library intended for alpha chains and is off target, so its count carries little meaning. This chain's CDR3 is CASSVVGPGTGEAGELFF. For the CDR3, the DNA is TGTGCCAGCAGCGTAGTCGGGCCGGGGACAGGGGAAGCCGGGGAGCTGTTTTTT. The chain is built from TRBV9 and TRBJ2-2, with 10 bases matching TRBD1. Unmatched junction bases numbered 11, after V lost 0 bases and J lost 6 bases. CDR1 is SGDLS, CDR2 YYNGEE, per germline. The CDR3 runs 18 residues.

On this clonotype itself: This beta chain slipped into a library made for alpha chains as a stray read, so its size is not meaningful. The chain links TRBV19 to TRBJ2-5; no clear D gene. V was trimmed by 3 bases and J by 1 base, leaving 6 bases between them. The germline gives CDR1 LNHDA, CDR2 SQIVND (reference sequence). The CDR3 is 13 residues long. The chain's CDR3 is CASSMYIQETQYF. The CDR3 DNA sequence: TGTGCCAGTAGTATGTACATCCAAGAGACCCAGTACTTC.

In the case of this clonotype: This beta chain is a stray sequence in a library constructed for alpha chains; its clone size is not meaningful. The rearrangement joins TRBV19 to TRBJ2-5; D is unclear. The CDR3 is made up of 11 amino acids. V lost 6 bases to trimming and J lost 5 bases, with 7 bases between them. Germline V gives CDR1 LNHDA, CDR2 SQIVND (reference sequence). CDR3 region: CASSQAETQYF. For the CDR3, the DNA is TGTGCCAGTAGCCAAGCCGAGACCCAGTACTTC.

This clonotype was detected only a few times. Because the library targeted alpha chains, this beta chain is an off-target read whose size means little. The V gene is TRBV20-1, the J gene TRBJ2-1; D unclear. V lost 6 bases to trimming and J lost 0 bases, with 15 bases between them. The length of the CDR3 is 15 residues. Germline CDR1 reads DFQATT; CDR2 reads SNEGSKA (reference sequence). The CDR3 DNA is TGCAGTGCACGTCCCCTCTTAAGCTCCTACAATGAGCAGTTCTTC. Amino acid sequence: CSARPLLSSYNEQFF.

This clonotype has just a few counts. Found in a library prepared for alpha chains, this beta chain is an off-target read, and its abundance has little meaning. The CDR3 DNA reads as TGTGCCAGCCGGCAAGCCAATGAGCAGTTCTTC. Translating gives CASRQANEQFF. The rearrangement links TRBV2 to TRBJ2-1, with D uncertain. Germline V gives CDR1 SNHLY, CDR2 FYNNEI. The CDR3 is made up of 11 amino acids. V shed 8 bases and J shed 6 bases, with 8 bases lying between them. Full variable domain (remainder filled in from reference TRBV2 and TRBJ2-1): EPEVTQTPSHQVTQMGQEVILRCVPISNHLYFYWYRQILGQKVEFLVSFYNNEISEKSEIFDDQFSVERPDGSNFTLKIRSTKLEDSAMYFCASRQANEQFFGPGTRLTVL.

This clonotype is deemed medium-sized. Since the library was made to target alpha chains, this beta chain is a stray read and its abundance is not meaningful. The chain recombines TRBV20-1 with TRBJ2-1, with 9 bases lining up with TRBD1. V trimming: 3 bases; J trimming: 8 bases; junction bases outside the gene matches: 11. There are 15 residues in the CDR3. Germline V CDR1 and CDR2: DFQATT, SNEGSKA (reference sequence). Here the CDR3 reads CSARKGQGIFDEQFF. The DNA for the CDR3 is TGCAGTGCTAGGAAGGGACAGGGTATCTTTGATGAGCAGTTCTTC.

A word on this clonotype: This beta chain is a stray sequence in a library constructed for alpha chains; its clone size is not meaningful. This chain joins TRBV20-1 and TRBJ2-5, with 7 bases aligning to TRBD2. The germline V gene encodes CDR1 DFQATT and CDR2 SNEGSKA (reference sequence). V was clipped by 6 bases and J by 0 bases; unmatched bases: 10. This CDR3 spans 15 amino acids. The CDR3 spells CSATGLGGNQETQYF. Written as DNA, the CDR3 is TGCAGTGCCACCGGTTTGGGGGGGAACCAAGAGACCCAGTACTTC.

As concerns this clonotype: The library was built for alpha chains, so this beta chain is an off-target read and its size means little. The J gene is TRBJ2-1, the V gene TRBV7-2; TRBD2 matches at 10 bases. Germline lookup yields CDR1 SGHTA and CDR2 FQGNSA. V shed 2 bases and J 4 bases; nucleotides not matched to a gene: 2. The length of the CDR3 is 15 residues. The CDR3 nucleotides are TGTGCCAGCAGCTTACTAGCGGGGGCTTACAATGAGCAGTTCTTC. It specifies CASSLLAGAYNEQFF.

On this clonotype itself: This beta chain turned up in a library designed for alpha chains; as an off-target read, its abundance says little. V and J are TRBV2 and TRBJ2-3; D call uncertain. Germline values: CDR1 SNHLY, CDR2 FYNNEI. V shed 6 bases and J shed 2 bases, with 12 bases lying between them. The CDR3 length is 14 residues. The DNA for the CDR3 is TGTGCCAGCAGACTGGCAAGTAACACAGATACGCAGTATTTT. Its protein is CASRLASNTDTQYF. Based on the CDR3 plus reference TRBV2 and TRBJ2-3, the full variable domain is EPEVTQTPSHQVTQMGQEVILRCVPISNHLYFYWYRQILGQKVEFLVSFYNNEISEKSEIFDDQFSVERPDGSNFTLKIRSTKLEDSAMYFCASRLASNTDTQYFGPGTRLTVL.